A single sample is the source of the 9 T cell receptor beta chains below, sequenced in a study of blood T cells in healthy people across ages. PCR was performed a second time for 7 to 11 cycles using a sample-barcoded 5' primer and a J-beta primer mix. TCRdb used MiXCR to reprocess the 5' RACE reads, holding one entry per CDR3 protein. This sample has 1.5 million to 2 million distinct CDR3 sequences, with about 39% found just once. The sample comprised blood. The receptor set was obtained from a human donor in good health.

A remark on this clonotype: Mismatch with germline at one junction end may stem from a read error. The rearrangement links TRBV24-1 to TRBJ2-1; D is unclear. Germline CDR1 reads KGHDR; CDR2 reads SFDVKD. There are 14 residues in the CDR3. CDR3: CGTRIISSYSEQFF. The CDR3 nucleotides are TGTGGCACCAGGATCATAAGCTCCTACAGCGAGCAGTTCTTC.

This clonotype was seen a few times. This chain uses TRBV7-9 with TRBJ1-4, with 8 bases identical to TRBD1. This CDR3 is 16 amino acids long. V trimming: 5 bases; J trimming: 4 bases; junction bases outside the gene matches: 9. CDR1 SEHNR and CDR2 FQNEAQ come from the germline V gene (reference sequence). The CDR3, as DNA: TGTGCCAGCAGCCCATTCCCGACAGGGGTTAATGAAAAACTGTTTTTT. The encoded protein is CASSPFPTGVNEKLFF.

The rearrangement uses TRBV6-2 or TRBV6-3 and TRBJ2-3, with 11 bases that match TRBD2. Germline lookup yields CDR1 MNHEY and CDR2 SVGEGT. With 3 bases clipped from V and 0 bases from J, the junction kept 8 bases outside the gene matches. The CDR3 contains 18 residues. For the CDR3, the DNA is TGTGCCAGCAGTTATCGTAGCGGGGGGGCAACGAGCACAGATACGCAGTATTTT. Translation gives CASSYRSGGATSTDTQYF.

V usage is TRBV5-1 and J usage is TRBJ1-2; 8 bases are shared with TRBD1. With 3 bases clipped from V and 8 bases from J, the junction kept 18 bases outside the gene matches. The germline gives CDR1 SGHRS, CDR2 YFSETQ. There are 17 residues in the CDR3. CDR3 DNA: TGCGCCAGCAGCTCCTCGGGGCCCTTGCCGGACAGGGACGGCTACACCTTC. Protein: CASSSSGPLPDRDGYTF.

This chain connects TRBV5-1 to TRBJ2-4; 8 nucleotides match TRBD1. The J call may be incorrect, as the DNA end agrees better with TRBJ2-7. Germline CDR1 SGHRS, CDR2 YFSETQ. CDR3 length equals 15 residues. CDR3 coding DNA: TGCGCCAGCAGGTTAACGGACAGGGCTTCCTACGAGCAGTACTTC. It is translated as CASRLTDRASYEQYF.

This clonotype was detected only a few times. The chain links TRBV7-9 to TRBJ2-5, with D uncertain. Trimming took 1 base from V and 1 from J, leaving 7 bases between them. The CDR3 loop spans 14 amino acids. Germline V gene data show CDR1 as SEHNR and CDR2 as FQNEAQ (reference sequence). Written as DNA, the CDR3 is TGTGCCAGCAGCTTAGGTCAGGCCCAAGAGACCCAGTACTTC. Translating gives CASSLGQAQETQYF.

This clonotype was counted a single time. The CDR3: CASSYSGTMNTEAFF. The CDR3 DNA sequence: TGTGCCAGCAGTTATTCCGGGACAATGAACACTGAAGCTTTCTTT. The chain carries TRBV6-5 and TRBJ1-1; a weak D match, TRBD1 (6 bases). CDR1 is MNHEY, CDR2 SVGAGI, per germline. The CDR3 runs 15 residues. The V and J ends lost 3 bases and 0 bases respectively, with 11 bases between them.

The chain employs TRBV28 and TRBJ1-2; possible D gene TRBD1, 5 bases. Germline CDR1 is MDHEN and CDR2 is SYDVKM. The V end was cut by 5 bases, the J end by 4 bases, with 20 bases between. The CDR3 has 16 amino acids. DNA for the CDR3: TGTGCCAGCAGTCCCCCCAAACCAGGGACCGTCTATGGCTACACCTTC. Its protein is CASSPPKPGTVYGYTF.

This clonotype has at least ten counts. The V call is TRBV7-2, the J call TRBJ2-7, with 9 bases identical to TRBD1. Per the germline V gene, CDR1 is SGHTA and CDR2 is FQGNSA. The CDR3 spans 16 residues. With V trimmed by 4 bases and J by 5 bases, 12 bases remained unmatched. CDR3 region: CASSSYSTGGFDEQYF. CDR3 in DNA: TGTGCCAGCAGCTCCTATTCGACAGGGGGGTTCGACGAGCAGTACTTC. The whole variable domain, remainder taken from reference TRBV7-2 and TRBJ2-7, is GAGVSQSPSNKVTEKGKDVELRCDPISGHTALYWYRQSLGQGLEFLIYFQGNSAPDKSGLPSDRFSAERTGGSVSTLTIQRTQQEDSAVYLCASSSYSTGGFDEQYFGPGTRLTVT.